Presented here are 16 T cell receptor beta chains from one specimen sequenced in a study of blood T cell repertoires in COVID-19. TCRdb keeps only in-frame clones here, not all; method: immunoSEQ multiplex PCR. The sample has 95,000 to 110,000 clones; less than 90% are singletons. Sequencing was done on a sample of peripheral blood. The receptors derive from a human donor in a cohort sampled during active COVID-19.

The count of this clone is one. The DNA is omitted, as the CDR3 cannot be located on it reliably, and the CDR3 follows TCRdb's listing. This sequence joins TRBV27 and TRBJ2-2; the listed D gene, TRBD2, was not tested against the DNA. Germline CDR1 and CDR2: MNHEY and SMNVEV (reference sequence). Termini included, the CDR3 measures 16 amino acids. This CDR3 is CASSTSGLAITGELFF.

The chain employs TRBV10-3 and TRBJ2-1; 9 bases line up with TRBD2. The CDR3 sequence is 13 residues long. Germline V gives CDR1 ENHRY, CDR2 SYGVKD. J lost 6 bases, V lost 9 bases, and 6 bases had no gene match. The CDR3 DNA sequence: TGTGCCATAGGGACTAGCCGGGGCAATGAGCAGTTCTTC. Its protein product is CAIGTSRGNEQFF.

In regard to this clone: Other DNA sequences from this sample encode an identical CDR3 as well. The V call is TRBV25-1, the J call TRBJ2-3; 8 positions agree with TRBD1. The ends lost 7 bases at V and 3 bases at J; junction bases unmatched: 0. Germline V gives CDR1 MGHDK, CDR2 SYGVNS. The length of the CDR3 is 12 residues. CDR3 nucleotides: TGTGCCAGCAACAGGGGGACAGATACGCAGTATTTT. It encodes CASNRGTDTQYF.

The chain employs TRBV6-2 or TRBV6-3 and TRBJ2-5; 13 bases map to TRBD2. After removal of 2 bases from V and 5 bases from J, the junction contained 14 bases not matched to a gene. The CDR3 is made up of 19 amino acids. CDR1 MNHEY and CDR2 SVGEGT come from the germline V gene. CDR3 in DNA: TGTGCCAGCAGTTACCCAGGACTAGCGGGAGTTGGGTTGGAGGAGACCCAGTACTTC. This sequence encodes CASSYPGLAGVGLEETQYF.

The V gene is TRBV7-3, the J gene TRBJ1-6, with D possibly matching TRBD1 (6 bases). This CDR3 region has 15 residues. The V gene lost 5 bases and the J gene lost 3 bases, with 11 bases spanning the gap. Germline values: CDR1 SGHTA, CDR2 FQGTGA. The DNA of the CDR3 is TGTGCCAGCAGCGTACAGGGTGACTATAATTCACCCCTCCACTTT. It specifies CASSVQGDYNSPLHF.

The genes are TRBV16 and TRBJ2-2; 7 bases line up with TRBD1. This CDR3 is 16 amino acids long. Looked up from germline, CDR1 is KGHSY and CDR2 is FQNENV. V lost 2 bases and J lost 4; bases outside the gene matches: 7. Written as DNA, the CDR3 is TGTGCCAGCAGCCAAACCCGGGACAGCCGCACCGGGGAGCTGTTTTTT. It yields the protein CASSQTRDSRTGELFF.

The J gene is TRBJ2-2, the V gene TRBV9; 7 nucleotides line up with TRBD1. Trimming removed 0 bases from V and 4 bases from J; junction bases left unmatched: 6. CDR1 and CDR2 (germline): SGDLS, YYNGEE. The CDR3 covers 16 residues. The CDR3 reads CASSVGLSGGTGELFF. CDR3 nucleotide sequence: TGTGCCAGCAGCGTAGGCCTATCAGGGGGCACCGGGGAGCTGTTTTTT.

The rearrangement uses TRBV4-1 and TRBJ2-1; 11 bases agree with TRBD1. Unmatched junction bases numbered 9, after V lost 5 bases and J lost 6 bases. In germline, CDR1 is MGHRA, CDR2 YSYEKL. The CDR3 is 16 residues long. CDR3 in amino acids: CASSYSGTGGLNEQFF. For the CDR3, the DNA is TGCGCCAGCAGCTACTCCGGGACAGGGGGTCTCAATGAGCAGTTCTTC.

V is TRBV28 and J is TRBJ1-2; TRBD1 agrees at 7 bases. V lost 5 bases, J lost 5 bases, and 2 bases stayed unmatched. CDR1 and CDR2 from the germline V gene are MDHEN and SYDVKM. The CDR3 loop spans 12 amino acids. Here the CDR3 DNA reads TGTGCCAGCAGTCGGACAGGATATGGCTACACCTTC. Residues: CASSRTGYGYTF.

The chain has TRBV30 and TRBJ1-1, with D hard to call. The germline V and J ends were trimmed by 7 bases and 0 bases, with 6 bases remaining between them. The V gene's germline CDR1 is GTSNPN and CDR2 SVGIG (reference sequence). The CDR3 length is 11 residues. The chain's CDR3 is CASDLNTEAFF. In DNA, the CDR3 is TGTGCCTCAGACTTGAACACTGAAGCTTTCTTT.

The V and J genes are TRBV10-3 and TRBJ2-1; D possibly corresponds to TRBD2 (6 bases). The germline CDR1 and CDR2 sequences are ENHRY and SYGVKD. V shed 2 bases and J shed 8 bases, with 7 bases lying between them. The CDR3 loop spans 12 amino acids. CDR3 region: CAISETSYEQFF. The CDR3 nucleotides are TGTGCCATCAGTGAGACTAGCTATGAGCAGTTCTTC.

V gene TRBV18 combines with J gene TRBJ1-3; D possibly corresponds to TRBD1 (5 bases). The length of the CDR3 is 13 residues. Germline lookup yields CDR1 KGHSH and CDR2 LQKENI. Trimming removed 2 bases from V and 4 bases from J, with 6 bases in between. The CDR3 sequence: CASSPKGGNTIYF. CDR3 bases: TGTGCCAGCTCACCAAAGGGGGGAAACACCATATATTTT. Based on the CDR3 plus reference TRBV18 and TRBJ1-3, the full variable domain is NAGVMQNPRHLVRRRGQEARLRCSPMKGHSHVYWYRQLPEEGLKFMVYLQKENIIDESGMPKERFSAEFPKEGPSILRIQQVVRGDSAAYFCASSPKGGNTIYFGEGSWLTVV.

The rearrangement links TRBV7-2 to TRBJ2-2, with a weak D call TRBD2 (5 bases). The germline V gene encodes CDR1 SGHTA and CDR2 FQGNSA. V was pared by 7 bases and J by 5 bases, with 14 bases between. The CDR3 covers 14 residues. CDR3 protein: CASTRWELTGELFF. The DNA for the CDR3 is TGTGCCAGCACCCGCTGGGAGTTGACCGGGGAGCTGTTTTTT.

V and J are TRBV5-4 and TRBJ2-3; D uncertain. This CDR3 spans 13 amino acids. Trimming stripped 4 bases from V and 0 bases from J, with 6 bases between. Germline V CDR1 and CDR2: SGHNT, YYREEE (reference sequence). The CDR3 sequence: CASSHSSTDTQYF. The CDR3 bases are TGTGCCAGCAGCCATAGTAGCACAGATACGCAGTATTTT.

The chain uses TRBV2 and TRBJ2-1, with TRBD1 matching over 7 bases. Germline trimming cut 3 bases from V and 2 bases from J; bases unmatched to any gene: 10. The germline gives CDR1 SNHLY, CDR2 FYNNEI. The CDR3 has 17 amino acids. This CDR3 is CASSDRTGTSPYNEQFF. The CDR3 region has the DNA TGTGCCAGCAGTGACCGGACAGGCACTAGTCCCTACAATGAGCAGTTCTTC.

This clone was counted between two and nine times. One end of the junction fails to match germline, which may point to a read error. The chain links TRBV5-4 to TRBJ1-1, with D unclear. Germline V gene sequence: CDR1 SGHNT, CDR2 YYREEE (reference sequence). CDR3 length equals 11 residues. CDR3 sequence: CASSFNSEAFF. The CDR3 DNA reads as TGTGCCAGCAGCTTCAACAGTGAAGCTTTCTTT.